This T cell receptor beta chain was sequenced in a study of cytomegalovirus exposure and HLA in healthy donors. Study-wide findings and caveats: A later analysis linked a missense DCLRE1C variant to TCR beta V- and J-gene trimming.

Germline-derived CDR1 and CDR2 are SGHRS and YFSETQ. The CDR3 loop spans 14 amino acids. V was trimmed by 2 bases and J by 1 base, leaving 10 bases between them. 60 Vbeta and 13 Jbeta primers were used in PCR. Sequencing used immunoSEQ multiplex PCR; TCRdb keeps in-frame clones, though not all of them. Seen here are under 150,000 clones, 82% observed once, and the top ten hold around 2.6%. With respect to this clone: Its cognate antigen is unknown.

The specimen was PBMCs. This receptor was taken from a woman aged 18-35 years in good health and CMV-seronegative. The rearrangement uses TRBV5-1 and TRBJ2-7; D is possibly TRBD1 (6 bases). The CDR3 DNA reads as TGCGCCAGCAGCTTACAGGGTGGATCCTACGAGCAGTACTTC. Translated: CASSLQGGSYEQYF.